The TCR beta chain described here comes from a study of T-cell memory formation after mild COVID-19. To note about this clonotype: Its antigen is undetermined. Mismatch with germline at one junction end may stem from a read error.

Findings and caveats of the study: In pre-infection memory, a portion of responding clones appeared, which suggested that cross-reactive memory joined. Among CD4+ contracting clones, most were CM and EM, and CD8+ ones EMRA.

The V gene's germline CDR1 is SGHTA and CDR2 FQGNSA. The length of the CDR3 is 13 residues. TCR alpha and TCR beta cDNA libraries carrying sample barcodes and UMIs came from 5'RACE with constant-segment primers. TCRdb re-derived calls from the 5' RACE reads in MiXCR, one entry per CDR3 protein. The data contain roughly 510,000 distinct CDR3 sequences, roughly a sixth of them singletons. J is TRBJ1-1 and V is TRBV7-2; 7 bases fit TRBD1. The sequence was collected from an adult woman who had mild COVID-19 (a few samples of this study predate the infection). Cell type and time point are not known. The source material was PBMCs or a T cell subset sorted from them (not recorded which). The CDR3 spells CASSPGGFTPLHF. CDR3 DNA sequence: TGTGCCAGCAGCCCAGGGGGGTTCACCCCCCTTCACTTT.